This TCR beta chain was found in a study of cytotoxic CD8 clonotypes in ibrutinib-treated CLL. The protocol was immunoSEQ multiplex PCR, while the TCRdb copy is restricted to in-frame clones and leaves out a portion. The data show roughly 150,000 clones, with about 80% seen just once and approximately 2% held by the top ten. The germline CDR1 and CDR2 sequences are MGHRA and YSYEKL. With 0 bases removed from V and 0 bases from J, the gap between germline ends came to 9 bases. The CDR3 spans 17 residues. The receptor comes from a human donor with chronic lymphocytic leukemia. This chain joins TRBV4-1 and TRBJ2-6; TRBD2 might be the D (6 bases). Sample: PBMCs, taken after 12 months of ibrutinib treatment. In DNA, the CDR3 is TGCGCCAGCAGCCAAGATCGGGGGAACTCTGGGGCCAACGTCCTGACTTTC. Amino acid sequence: CASSQDRGNSGANVLTF.